This entry lists 10 T cell receptor beta chains sequenced from one sample in a study of blood T cells in healthy people across ages. A J-beta primer mix and a sample-barcoded 5' primer were used in a second PCR of roughly 7 to 12 cycles. TCRdb re-analysed the 5' RACE reads in MiXCR, keeping a single row per CDR3 protein. The table has over 1,300,000 distinct CDR3 sequences, around 55% seen once. Specimen: blood. The receptor source for this set is a young man in good health.

Comments on this clonotype: Its ends do not fully match the called genes, so a read error is possible. This chain connects TRBV27 to TRBJ2-1; D may be TRBD2 (6 bases). CDR1 MNHEY and CDR2 SMNVEV come from the germline V gene (reference sequence). CDR3 length: 14 residues. The CDR3 DNA reads as TGTGCCAGCGGCAAGGCGGGGACCTACGATGAGCAGTTCTTC. This encodes CASGKAGTYDEQFF.

This chain links TRBV7-9 with TRBJ2-7; 9 nucleotides agree with TRBD1. Germline assignment: CDR1 SEHNR and CDR2 FQNEAQ (reference sequence). The V and J ends lost 4 bases and 5 bases, in that order; junction bases with no gene match: 12. CDR3 length: 16 amino acids. The CDR3: CASSSNLGTGYHEQYF. CDR3 coding DNA: TGTGCCAGCAGCTCCAACCTCGGGACAGGGTACCACGAGCAGTACTTC.

The chain is built from TRBV28 and TRBJ2-1, with D possibly being TRBD1 (6 bases). The CDR3 length is 16 residues. V was trimmed by 3 bases and J by 5 bases, leaving 17 bases between them. CDR1 is MDHEN and CDR2 is SYDVKM in the germline V gene. The CDR3 region has the DNA TGTGCCAGCAGTTTGGACAGTTTTAACCTACACAATGAGCAGTTCTTC. Amino acids: CASSLDSFNLHNEQFF.

This clonotype was recorded a few times. The chain couples TRBV20-1 to TRBJ2-3; 8 nucleotides match TRBD2. The CDR3 is 15 amino acids. V lost 0 bases and J lost 4; bases outside the gene matches: 6. Germline values: CDR1 DFQATT, CDR2 SNEGSKA (reference sequence). The CDR3 coding sequence is TGCAGTGCTAGAGATTGGGGCGGGAGGTCAGATACGCAGTATTTT. The encoded protein is CSARDWGGRSDTQYF.

The V call is TRBV29-1, the J call TRBJ1-4; possibly TRBD1 for D (5 bases). The CDR3 is 13 amino acids. V lost 6 bases, J lost 4 bases, and 12 bases lay in between. Germline assignment: CDR1 SQVTM and CDR2 ANQGSEA. The CDR3 DNA reads TGCAGCGTGATGGAGGGGCTTAATGAAAAACTGTTTTTT. Translated, it gives CSVMEGLNEKLFF. Complete variable domain (other parts from reference TRBV29-1 and TRBJ1-4): SAVISQKPSRDICQRGTSLTIQCQVDSQVTMMFWYRQQPGQSLTLIATANQGSEATYESGFVIDKFPISRPNLTFSTLTVSNMSPEDSSIYLCSVMEGLNEKLFFGSGTQLSVL.

A remark on this clonotype: A read error may be the cause here, since a much bigger clone is one base away. The chain uses TRBV6-5 and TRBJ2-6; D is undetermined. The CDR3 sequence is 13 residues long. V lost 3 bases, J lost 3 bases, and 3 bases lay in between. CDR1 and CDR2 (germline): MNHEY, SVGAGI. The CDR3 DNA sequence: TGTGCCAGCAGTTATTATGGGGCCAACGTCCTGACTTTC. It is translated as CASSYYGANVLTF.

This sequence joins TRBV10-3 and TRBJ2-2; 10 bases align to TRBD2. CDR1 is ENHRY, CDR2 SYGVKD, per germline. After removal of 6 bases from V and 7 bases from J, the junction contained 8 bases not matched to a gene. The CDR3 is made up of 15 amino acids. As DNA, the CDR3 is TGTGCCATCAGGGGCCTAGCGGGAGCTGGCGGGGAGCTGTTTTTT. Its translation is CAIRGLAGAGGELFF.

CDR3 amino acids: CASSELGESYNEQFF. DNA of the CDR3: TGTGCCAGCAGTGAATTGGGGGAGAGCTACAATGAGCAGTTCTTC. The chain has TRBV25-1 and TRBJ2-1; D is tentatively TRBD1 or TRBD2 (5 bases each). The CDR3 has 15 residues. Between the trimmed V and J ends, which lost 1 base and 3 bases, there was a span of 10 bases. Germline values: CDR1 MGHDK, CDR2 SYGVNS.

The gene calls are TRBV5-4 and TRBJ2-1, with D perhaps given as TRBD1 or TRBD2 (5 bases each). Germline assignment: CDR1 SGHNT and CDR2 YYREEE (reference sequence). The CDR3 contains 16 residues. V was cut by 5 bases and J by 7 bases, with 22 bases left in between. CDR3 loop: CASRKVGVRTPNEQFF. CDR3 coding DNA: TGTGCCAGCAGGAAAGTGGGGGTCCGCACCCCGAATGAGCAGTTCTTC.

The CDR3 nucleotides are TGTGCCAGCAGCTTGGTATCGGAGAAAGAGACCCAGTACTTC. Translation: CASSLVSEKETQYF. The chain links TRBV5-8 to TRBJ2-7; no clear D gene. Near its end, the DNA agrees better with TRBJ2-5, so the J call may be wrong. The CDR3 has 14 residues. CDR1 is SGHTS, CDR2 YDEGEE, per germline.